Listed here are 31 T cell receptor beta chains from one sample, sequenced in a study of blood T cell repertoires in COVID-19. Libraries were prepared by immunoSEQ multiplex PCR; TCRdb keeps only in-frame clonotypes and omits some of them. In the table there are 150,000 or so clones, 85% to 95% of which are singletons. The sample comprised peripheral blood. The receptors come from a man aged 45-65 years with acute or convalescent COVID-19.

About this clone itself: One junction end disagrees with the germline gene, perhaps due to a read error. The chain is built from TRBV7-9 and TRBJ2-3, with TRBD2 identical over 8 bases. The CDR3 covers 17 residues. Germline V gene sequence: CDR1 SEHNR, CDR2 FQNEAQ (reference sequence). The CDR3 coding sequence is TGTGCCAGCATCTTAGGATCGGCTAGCGGGAGCACAGATACGCAGTATTTT. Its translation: CASILGSASGSTDTQYF.

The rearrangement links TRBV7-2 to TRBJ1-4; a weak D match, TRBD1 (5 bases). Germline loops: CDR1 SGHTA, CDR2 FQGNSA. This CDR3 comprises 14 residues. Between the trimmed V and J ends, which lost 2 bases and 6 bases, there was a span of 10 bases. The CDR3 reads CASSLQGPDEKLFF. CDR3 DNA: TGTGCCAGCAGCTTACAGGGCCCAGATGAAAAACTGTTTTTT.

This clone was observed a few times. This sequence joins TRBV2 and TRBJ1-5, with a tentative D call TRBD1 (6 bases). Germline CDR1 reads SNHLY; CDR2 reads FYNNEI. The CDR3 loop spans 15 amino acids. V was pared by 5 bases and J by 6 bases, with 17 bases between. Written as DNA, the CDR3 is TGTGCCAGCAGTTCTGACAGGCCTCGAGGTCAGCCCCAGCATTTT. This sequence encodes CASSSDRPRGQPQHF.

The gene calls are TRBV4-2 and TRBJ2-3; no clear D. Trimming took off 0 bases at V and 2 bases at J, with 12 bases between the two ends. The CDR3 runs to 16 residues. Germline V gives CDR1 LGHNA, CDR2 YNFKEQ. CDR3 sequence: CASSQESAGTTDTQYF. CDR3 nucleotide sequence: TGTGCCAGCAGCCAAGAATCGGCAGGTACCACAGATACGCAGTATTTT.

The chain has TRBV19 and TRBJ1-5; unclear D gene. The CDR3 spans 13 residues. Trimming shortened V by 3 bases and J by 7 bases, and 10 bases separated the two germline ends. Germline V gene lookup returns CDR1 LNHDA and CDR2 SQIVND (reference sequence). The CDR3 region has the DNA TGTGCCAGTAGTATCCGGGTTGAGCAGCCCCAGCATTTT. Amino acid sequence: CASSIRVEQPQHF.

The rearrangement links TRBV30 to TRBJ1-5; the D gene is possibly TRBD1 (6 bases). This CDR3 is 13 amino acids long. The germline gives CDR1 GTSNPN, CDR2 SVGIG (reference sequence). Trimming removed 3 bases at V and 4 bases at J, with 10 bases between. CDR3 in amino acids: CAWRDQGNQPQHF. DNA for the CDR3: TGTGCCTGGAGGGACCAGGGGAATCAGCCCCAGCATTTT.

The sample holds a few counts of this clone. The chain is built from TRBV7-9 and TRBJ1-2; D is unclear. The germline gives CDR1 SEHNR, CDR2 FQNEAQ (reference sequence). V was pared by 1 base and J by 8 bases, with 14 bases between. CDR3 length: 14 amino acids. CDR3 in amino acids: CASSLGDEWWGYTF. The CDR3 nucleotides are TGTGCCAGCAGCTTAGGAGATGAATGGTGGGGCTACACCTTC.

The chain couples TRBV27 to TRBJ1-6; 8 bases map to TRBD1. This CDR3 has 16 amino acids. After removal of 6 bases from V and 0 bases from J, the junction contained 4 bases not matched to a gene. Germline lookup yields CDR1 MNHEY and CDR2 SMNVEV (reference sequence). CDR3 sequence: CASRLTGGSYNSPLHF. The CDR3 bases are TGTGCCAGCAGACTTACAGGGGGCTCCTATAATTCACCCCTCCACTTT.

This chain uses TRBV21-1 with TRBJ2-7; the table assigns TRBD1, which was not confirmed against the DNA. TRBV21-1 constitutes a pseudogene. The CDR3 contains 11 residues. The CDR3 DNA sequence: TGTGCCAGCCCTGACAGGTACGAGCAGTACGTC. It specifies CASPDRYEQYV.

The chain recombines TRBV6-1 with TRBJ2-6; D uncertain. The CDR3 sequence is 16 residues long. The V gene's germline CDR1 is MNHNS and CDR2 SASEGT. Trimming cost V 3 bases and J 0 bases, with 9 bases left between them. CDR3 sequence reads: CASSESRNSGANVLTF. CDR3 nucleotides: TGTGCCAGCAGTGAGAGCCGAAACTCTGGGGCCAACGTCCTGACTTTC.

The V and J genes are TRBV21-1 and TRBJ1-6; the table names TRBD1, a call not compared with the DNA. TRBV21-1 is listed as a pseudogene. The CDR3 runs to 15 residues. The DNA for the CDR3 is TGTGCCAGCAGCAAAGTACGGACAGGGAATTCACCCCTCCACTTT. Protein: CASSKVRTGNSPLHF.

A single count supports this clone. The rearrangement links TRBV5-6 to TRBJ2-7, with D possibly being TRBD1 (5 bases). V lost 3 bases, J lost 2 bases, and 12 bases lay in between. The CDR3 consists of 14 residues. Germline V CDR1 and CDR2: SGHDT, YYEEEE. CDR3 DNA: TGTGCCAGCAGCTCAGGGTTATCCACCTACGAGCAGTACGTC. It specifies CASSSGLSTYEQYV.

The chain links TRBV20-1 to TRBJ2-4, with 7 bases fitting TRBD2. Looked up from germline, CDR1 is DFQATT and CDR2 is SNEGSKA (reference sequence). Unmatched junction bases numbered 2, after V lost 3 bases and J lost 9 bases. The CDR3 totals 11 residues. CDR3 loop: CSARGGSIQYF. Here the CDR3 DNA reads TGCAGTGCTAGGGGGGGGAGCATTCAGTACTTC.

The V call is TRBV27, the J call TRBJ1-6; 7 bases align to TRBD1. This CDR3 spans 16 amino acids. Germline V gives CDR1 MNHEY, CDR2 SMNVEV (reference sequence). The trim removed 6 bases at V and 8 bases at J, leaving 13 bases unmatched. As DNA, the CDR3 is TGTGCCAGCAGCCCACTGTTAAGGGGGCTGGATTCACCCCTCCACTTT. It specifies CASSPLLRGLDSPLHF.

CDR3 protein: CASSQGIQVLNTEAFF. CDR3 in DNA: TGTGCCAGCAGCCAAGGGATACAGGTTTTGAACACTGAAGCTTTCTTT. The chain is built from TRBV3-1 (or the pseudogene TRBV3-2) and TRBJ1-1; perhaps TRBD1 as D (5 bases). The CDR3 is made up of 16 amino acids. Germline V gene lookup returns CDR1 LGHDT and CDR2 YNNKEL (reference sequence). Trimming left V 1 base short and J 0 bases short, with 12 bases between.

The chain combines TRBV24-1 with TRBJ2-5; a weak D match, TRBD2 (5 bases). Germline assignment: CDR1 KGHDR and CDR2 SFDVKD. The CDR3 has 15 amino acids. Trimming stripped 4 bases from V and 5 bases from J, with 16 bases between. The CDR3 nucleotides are TGTGCCACCAGTGACCCCGGTCGAGGGATGGAGACCCAGTACTTC. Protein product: CATSDPGRGMETQYF.

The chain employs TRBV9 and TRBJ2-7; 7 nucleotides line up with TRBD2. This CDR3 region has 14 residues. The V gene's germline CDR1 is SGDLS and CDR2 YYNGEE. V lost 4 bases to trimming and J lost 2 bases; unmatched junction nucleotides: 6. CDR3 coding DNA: TGTGCCAGCAGCCCGGGGGGTGATGCCTACGAGCAGTACGTC. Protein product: CASSPGGDAYEQYV.

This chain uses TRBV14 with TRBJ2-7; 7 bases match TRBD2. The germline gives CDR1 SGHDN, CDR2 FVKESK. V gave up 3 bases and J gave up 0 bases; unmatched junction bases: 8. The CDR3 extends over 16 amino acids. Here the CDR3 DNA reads TGTGCCAGCAGCCAGAAGTGGGGGGGAAGCTCCTACGAGCAGTACGTC. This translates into CASSQKWGGSSYEQYV.

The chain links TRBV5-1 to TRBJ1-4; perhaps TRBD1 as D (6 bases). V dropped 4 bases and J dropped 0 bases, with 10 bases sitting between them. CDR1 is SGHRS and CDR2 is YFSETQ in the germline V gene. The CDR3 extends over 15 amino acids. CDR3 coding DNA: TGCGCCAGCAGCACCGAGGGGGCAACTAATGAAAAACTGTTTTTT. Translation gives CASSTEGATNEKLFF.

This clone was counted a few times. The CDR3 loop is CASSFPSGREGSYEQYF. The CDR3, as DNA: TGTGCCAGCAGCTTCCCCAGCGGGCGGGAGGGCTCCTACGAGCAGTACTTC. V is TRBV5-4 and J is TRBJ2-7; TRBD2 matches 9 bases. This CDR3 comprises 17 residues. In germline, CDR1 is SGHNT, CDR2 YYREEE (reference sequence). V shed 2 bases and J 0 bases; nucleotides not matched to a gene: 9. The full variable domain, in which reference TRBV5-4 and TRBJ2-7 provide the parts outside the CDR3, is ETGVTQSPTHLIKTRGQQVTLRCSSQSGHNTVSWYQQALGQGPQFIFQYYREEENGRGNFPPRFSGLQFPNYSSELNVNALELDDSALYLCASSFPSGREGSYEQYFGPGTRLTVT.

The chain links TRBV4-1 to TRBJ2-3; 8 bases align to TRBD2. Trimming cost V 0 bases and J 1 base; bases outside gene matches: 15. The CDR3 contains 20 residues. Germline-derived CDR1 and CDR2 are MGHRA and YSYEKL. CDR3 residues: CASSQEGGGRLGVGTDTQYF. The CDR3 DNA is TGCGCCAGCAGCCAAGAAGGCGGCGGGAGGCTAGGGGTCGGCACAGATACGCAGTATTTT.

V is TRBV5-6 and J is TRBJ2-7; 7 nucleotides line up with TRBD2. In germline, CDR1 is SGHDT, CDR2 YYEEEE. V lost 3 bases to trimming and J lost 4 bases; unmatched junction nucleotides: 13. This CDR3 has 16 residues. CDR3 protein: CASSWSRARERYEQYF. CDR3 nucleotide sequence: TGTGCCAGCAGCTGGTCGAGGGCGCGGGAGAGGTACGAGCAGTACTTC.

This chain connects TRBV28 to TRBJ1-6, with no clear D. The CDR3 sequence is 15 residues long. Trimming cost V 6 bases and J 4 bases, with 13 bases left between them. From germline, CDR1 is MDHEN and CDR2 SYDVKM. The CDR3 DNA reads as TGTGCCAGCAGCCTCCACCGGGAGTATAATTCACCCCTCCACTTT. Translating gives CASSLHREYNSPLHF.

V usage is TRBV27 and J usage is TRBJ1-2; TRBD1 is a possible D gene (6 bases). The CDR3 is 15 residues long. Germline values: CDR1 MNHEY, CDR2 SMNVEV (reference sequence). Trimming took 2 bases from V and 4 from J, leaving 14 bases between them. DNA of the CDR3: TGTGCCAGCAGTTTAGAGGGGGAGGGGATCTATGGCTACACCTTC. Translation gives CASSLEGEGIYGYTF.

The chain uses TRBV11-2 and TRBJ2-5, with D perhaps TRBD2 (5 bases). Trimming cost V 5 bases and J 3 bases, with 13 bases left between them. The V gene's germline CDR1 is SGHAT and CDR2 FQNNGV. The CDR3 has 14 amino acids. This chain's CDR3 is CASSARLAEETQYF. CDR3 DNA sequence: TGTGCCAGCAGCGCCCGGCTAGCCGAAGAGACCCAGTACTTC.

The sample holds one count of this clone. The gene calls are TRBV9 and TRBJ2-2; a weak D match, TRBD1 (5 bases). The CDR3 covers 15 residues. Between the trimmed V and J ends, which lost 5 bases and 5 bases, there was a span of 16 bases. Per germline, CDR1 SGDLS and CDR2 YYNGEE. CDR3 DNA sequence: TGTGCCAGCAGTTCAGGGAACGGACCGACCGGGGAGCTGTTTTTT. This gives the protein CASSSGNGPTGELFF. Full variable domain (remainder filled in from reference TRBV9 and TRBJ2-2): DSGVTQTPKHLITATGQRVTLRCSPRSGDLSVYWYQQSLDQGLQFLIQYYNGEERAKGNILERFSAQQFPDLHSELNLSSLELGDSALYFCASSSGNGPTGELFFGEGSRLTVL.

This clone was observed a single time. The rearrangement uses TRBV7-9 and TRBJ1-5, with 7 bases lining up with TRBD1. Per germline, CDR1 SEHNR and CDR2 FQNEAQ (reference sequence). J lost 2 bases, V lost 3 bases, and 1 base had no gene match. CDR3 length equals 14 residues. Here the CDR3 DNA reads TGTGCCAGCAGCTTCGGACAGGGCAATCAGCCCCAGCATTTT. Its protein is CASSFGQGNQPQHF.

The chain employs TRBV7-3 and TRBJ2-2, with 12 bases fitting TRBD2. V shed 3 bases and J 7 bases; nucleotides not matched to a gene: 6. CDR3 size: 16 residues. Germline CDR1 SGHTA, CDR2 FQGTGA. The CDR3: CASSFVLAGGGGELFF. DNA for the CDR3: TGTGCCAGCAGCTTTGTACTAGCGGGAGGAGGCGGGGAGCTGTTTTTT.

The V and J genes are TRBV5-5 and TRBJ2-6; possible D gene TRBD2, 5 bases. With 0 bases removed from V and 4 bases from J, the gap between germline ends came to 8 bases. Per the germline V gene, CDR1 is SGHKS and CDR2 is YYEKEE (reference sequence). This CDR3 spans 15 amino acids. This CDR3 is CASSLAGSGANVLTF. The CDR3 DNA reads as TGTGCCAGCAGCTTGGCGGGGTCGGGGGCCAACGTCCTGACTTTC.

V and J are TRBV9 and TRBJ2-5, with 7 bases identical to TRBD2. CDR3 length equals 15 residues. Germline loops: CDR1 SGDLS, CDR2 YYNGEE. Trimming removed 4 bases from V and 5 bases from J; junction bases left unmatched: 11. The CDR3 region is CASSPQNGEGETQYF. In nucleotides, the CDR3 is TGTGCCAGCAGCCCGCAGAACGGGGAGGGGGAGACCCAGTACTTC. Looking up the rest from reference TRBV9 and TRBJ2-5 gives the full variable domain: DSGVTQTPKHLITATGQRVTLRCSPRSGDLSVYWYQQSLDQGLQFLIQYYNGEERAKGNILERFSAQQFPDLHSELNLSSLELGDSALYFCASSPQNGEGETQYFGPGTRLLVL.

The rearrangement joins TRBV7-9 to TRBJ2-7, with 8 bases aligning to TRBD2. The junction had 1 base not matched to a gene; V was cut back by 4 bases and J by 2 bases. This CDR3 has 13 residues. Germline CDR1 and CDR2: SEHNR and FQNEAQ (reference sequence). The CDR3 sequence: CASSSGLAYEQYF. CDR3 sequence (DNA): TGTGCCAGCAGCTCGGGACTAGCCTACGAGCAGTACTTC.